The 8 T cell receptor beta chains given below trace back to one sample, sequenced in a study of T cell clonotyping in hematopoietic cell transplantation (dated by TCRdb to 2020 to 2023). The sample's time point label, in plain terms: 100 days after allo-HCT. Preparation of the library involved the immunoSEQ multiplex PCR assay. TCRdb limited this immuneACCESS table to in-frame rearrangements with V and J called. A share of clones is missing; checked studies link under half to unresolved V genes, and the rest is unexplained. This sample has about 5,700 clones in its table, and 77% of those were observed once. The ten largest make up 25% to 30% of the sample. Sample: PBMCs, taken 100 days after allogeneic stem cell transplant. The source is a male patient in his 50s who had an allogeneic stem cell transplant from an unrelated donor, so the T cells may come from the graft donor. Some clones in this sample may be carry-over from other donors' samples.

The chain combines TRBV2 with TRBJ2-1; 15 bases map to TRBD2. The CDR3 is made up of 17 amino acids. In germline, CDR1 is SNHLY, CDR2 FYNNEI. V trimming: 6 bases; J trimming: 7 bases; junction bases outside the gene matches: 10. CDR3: CASSGRRTSGRGNEQFF. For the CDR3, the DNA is TGTGCCAGCAGCGGGAGACGGACTAGCGGGAGGGGAAATGAGCAGTTCTTC.

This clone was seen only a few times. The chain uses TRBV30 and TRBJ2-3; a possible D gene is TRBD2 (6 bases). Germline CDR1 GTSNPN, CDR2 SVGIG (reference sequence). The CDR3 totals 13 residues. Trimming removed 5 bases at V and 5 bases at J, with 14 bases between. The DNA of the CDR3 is TGTGCCTGGGGGGCTAACGGGGGAGATACGCAGTATTTT. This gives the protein CAWGANGGDTQYF.

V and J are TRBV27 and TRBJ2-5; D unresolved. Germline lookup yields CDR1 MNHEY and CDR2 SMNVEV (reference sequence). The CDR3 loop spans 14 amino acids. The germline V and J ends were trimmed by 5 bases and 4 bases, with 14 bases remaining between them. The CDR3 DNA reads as TGTGCCAGCAGTCCGCTCCCTAGTGTAGAGACCCAGTACTTC. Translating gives CASSPLPSVETQYF.

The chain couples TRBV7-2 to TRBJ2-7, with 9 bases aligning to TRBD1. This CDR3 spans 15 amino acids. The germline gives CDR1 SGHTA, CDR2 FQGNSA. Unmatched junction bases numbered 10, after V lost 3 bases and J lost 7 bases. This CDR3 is CASSFSGTGHPEQYF. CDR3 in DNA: TGTGCCAGCAGCTTCTCCGGGACAGGGCATCCGGAGCAGTACTTC. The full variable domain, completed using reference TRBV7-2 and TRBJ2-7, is GAGVSQSPSNKVTEKGKDVELRCDPISGHTALYWYRQSLGQGLEFLIYFQGNSAPDKSGLPSDRFSAERTGGSVSTLTIQRTQQEDSAVYLCASSFSGTGHPEQYFGPGTRLTVT.

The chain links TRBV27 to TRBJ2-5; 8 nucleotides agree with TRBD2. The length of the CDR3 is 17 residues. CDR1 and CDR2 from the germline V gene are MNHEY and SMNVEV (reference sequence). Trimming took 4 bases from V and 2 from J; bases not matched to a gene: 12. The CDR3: CASSSYLTSGMQETQYF. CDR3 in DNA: TGTGCCAGCAGTTCCTACCTCACTAGCGGTATGCAAGAGACCCAGTACTTC.

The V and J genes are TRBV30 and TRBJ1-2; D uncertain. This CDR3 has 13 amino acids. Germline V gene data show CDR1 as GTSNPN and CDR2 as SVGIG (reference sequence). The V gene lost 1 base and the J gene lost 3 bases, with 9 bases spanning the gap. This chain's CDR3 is CAWSGASYYGYTF. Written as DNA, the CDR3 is TGTGCCTGGAGTGGGGCCTCATACTATGGCTACACCTTC. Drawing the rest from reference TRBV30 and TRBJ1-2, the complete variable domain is SQTIHQWPATLVQPVGSPLSLECTVEGTSNPNLYWYRQAAGRGLQLLFYSVGIGQISSEVPQNLSASRPQDRQFILSSKKLLLSDSGFYLCAWSGASYYGYTFGSGTRLTVV.

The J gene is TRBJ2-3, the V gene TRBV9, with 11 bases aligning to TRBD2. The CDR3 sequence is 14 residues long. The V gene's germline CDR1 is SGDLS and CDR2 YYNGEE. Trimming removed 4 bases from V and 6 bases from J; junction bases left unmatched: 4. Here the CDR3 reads CASSPTSGTDTQYF. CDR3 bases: TGTGCCAGCAGCCCGACTAGCGGGACCGATACGCAGTATTTT.

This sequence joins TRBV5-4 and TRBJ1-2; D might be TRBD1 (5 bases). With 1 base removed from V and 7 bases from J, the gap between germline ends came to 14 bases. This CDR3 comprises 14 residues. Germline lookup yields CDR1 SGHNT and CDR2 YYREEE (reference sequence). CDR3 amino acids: CASSLIGVDGGYTF. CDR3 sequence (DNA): TGTGCCAGCAGCTTGATAGGGGTAGACGGTGGCTACACCTTC.